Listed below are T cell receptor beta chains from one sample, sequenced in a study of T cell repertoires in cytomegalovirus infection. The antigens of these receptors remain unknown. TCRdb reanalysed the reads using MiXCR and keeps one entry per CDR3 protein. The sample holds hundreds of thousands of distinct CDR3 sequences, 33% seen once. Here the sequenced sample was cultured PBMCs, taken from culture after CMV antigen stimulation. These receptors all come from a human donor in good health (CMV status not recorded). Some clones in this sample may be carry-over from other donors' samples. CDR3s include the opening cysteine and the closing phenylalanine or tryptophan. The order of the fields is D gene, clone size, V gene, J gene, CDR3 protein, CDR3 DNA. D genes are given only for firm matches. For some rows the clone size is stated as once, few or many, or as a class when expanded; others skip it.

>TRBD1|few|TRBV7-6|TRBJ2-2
CASSHRARVTGPTGELFF
TGTGCCAGCAGTCACCGGGCCCGGGTGACAGGGCCCACCGGGGAGCTGTTTTTT
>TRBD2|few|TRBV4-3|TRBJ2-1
CASSQERSGGLGNEQFF
TGCGCCAGCAGCCAAGAGCGATCGGGAGGTTTAGGAAATGAGCAGTTCTTC
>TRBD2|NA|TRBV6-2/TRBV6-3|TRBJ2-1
CASSRGTSGNKREQFF
TGTGCCAGCAGTCGCGGAACTAGCGGGAATAAACGTGAGCAGTTCTTC
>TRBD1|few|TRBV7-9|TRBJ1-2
CASSEGAGQGRDGYTF
TGTGCCAGCAGCGAGGGAGCGGGACAGGGGCGGGATGGCTACACCTTC
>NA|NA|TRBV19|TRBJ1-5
CASSMSGAGQPQHF
TGTGCCAGTAGTATGTCTGGGGCGGGCCAGCCCCAGCATTTT
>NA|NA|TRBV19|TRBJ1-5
CASSIPRVNQPQHF
TGTGCCAGTAGTATCCCCCGGGTCAATCAGCCCCAGCATTTT
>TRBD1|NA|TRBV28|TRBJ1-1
CASSGRDRGLNTEAFF
TGTGCCAGCAGTGGCCGGGACAGGGGTCTGAACACTGAAGCTTTCTTT
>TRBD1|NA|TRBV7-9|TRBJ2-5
CASFPSTSRGLYQETQYF
TGTGCCAGCTTCCCCTCCACGTCCAGGGGGTTGTACCAAGAGACCCAGTACTTC
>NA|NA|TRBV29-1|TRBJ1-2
CSVFIGTPNGYTF
TGCAGCGTTTTCATCGGGACCCCGAATGGCTACACCTTC
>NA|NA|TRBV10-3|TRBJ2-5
CAISDPQETQYF
TGTGCCATCAGTGACCCACAAGAGACCCAGTACTTC
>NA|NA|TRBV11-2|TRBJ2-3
CASSPPYQDSRDF
TGTGCCAGCAGCCCACCATATCAGGACAGTAGGGATTTT
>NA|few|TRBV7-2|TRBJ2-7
CASSSPWQFSSYEQYF
TGTGCCAGCAGCTCCCCGTGGCAGTTTAGCTCCTACGAGCAGTACTTC
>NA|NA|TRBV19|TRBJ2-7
CASSIGWRTYEQYF
TGTGCCAGTAGTATCGGTTGGAGGACCTACGAGCAGTACTTC
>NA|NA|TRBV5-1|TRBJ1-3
CASSLETVPGNTIYF
TGCGCCAGCAGCTTGGAGACGGTCCCTGGAAACACCATATATTTT
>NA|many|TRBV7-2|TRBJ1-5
CASSPDIGINQPQHF
TGTGCCAGCAGTCCCGATATTGGCATTAATCAGCCCCAGCATTTT
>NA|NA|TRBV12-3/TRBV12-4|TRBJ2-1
CAITDSLIDEQFF
TGTGCCATTACGGACTCGTTAATCGATGAGCAGTTCTTC
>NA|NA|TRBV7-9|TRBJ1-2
CASSFGSTYGYTF
TGTGCCAGCAGCTTCGGGAGTACGTATGGCTACACCTTC
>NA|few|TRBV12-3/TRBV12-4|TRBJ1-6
CASSSTWGMGSPLHF
TGTGCCAGCAGTTCTACGTGGGGTATGGGTTCACCCCTCCACTTT
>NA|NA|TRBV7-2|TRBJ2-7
CASSFSIGGEQYF
TGTGCCAGCAGCTTTAGTATAGGAGGCGAGCAGTACTTC
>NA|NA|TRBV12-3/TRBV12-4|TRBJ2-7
CASSQVGGAKEQYF
TGTGCCAGCAGCCAGGTGGGGGGCGCGAAAGAGCAGTACTTC
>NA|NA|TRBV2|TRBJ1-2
CASSEALQGGPYGYTF
TGTGCCAGCAGTGAAGCGCTTCAGGGAGGCCCCTATGGCTACACCTTC
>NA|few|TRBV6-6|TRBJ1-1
CASSYSRDGGTEAFF
TGTGCCAGCAGCTACTCTCGGGACGGGGGCACTGAAGCTTTCTTT
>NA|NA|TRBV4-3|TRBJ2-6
CASSQWFGSGANVLTF
TGCGCCAGCAGCCAATGGTTCGGCTCTGGGGCCAACGTCCTGACTTTC
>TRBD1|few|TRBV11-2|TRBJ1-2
CASSARDRPNYGYTF
TGTGCCAGCAGCGCCCGGGACAGACCTAACTATGGCTACACCTTC
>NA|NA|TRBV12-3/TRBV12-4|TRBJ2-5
CASSLRTLPYF
TGTGCCAGCAGTTTAAGGACGCTTCCGTACTTC
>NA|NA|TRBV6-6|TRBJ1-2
CASSYSSPVLDYGYTF
TGTGCCAGCAGTTACTCGAGCCCGGTCTTAGACTATGGCTACACCTTC
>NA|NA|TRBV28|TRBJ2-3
CASSLARPTDTQYF
TGTGCCAGCAGTTTGGCTAGGCCCACAGATACGCAGTATTTT
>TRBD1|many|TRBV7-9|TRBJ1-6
CASRPRAGGNSPLHF
TGTGCCAGCAGACCGCGCGCAGGGGGTAATTCACCCCTCCACTTT
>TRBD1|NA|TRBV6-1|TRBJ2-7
CASSLGRDRVQYF
TGTGCCAGCAGCCTAGGAAGGGACAGGGTCCAGTACTTC
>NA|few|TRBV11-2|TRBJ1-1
CASSLGPTGWNTEAFF
TGTGCCAGCAGCTTAGGACCGACAGGTTGGAACACTGAAGCTTTCTTT
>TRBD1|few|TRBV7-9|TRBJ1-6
CASSYRGTYNSPLHF
TGTGCCAGCAGCTACAGGGGTACCTATAATTCACCCCTCCACTTT
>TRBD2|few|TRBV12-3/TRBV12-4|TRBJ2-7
CASSPSGAPNEQYF
TGTGCCAGCAGCCCTAGCGGGGCACCCAACGAGCAGTACTTC
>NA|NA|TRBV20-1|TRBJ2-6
CSASLDSSSSGANVLTF
TGCAGTGCTAGTTTAGACAGCTCGAGCTCTGGGGCCAACGTCCTGACTTTC
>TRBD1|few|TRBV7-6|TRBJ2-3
CASSPAPRGSEDTQYF
TGTGCCAGCAGCCCCGCCCCCAGGGGGTCAGAAGATACGCAGTATTTT
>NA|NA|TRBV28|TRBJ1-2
CASSLWRGGGYTF
TGTGCCAGCAGTTTGTGGAGGGGAGGGGGCTACACCTTC
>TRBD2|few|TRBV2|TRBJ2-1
CASREREAYANEQFF
TGTGCCAGCAGAGAACGGGAGGCCTACGCGAATGAGCAGTTCTTC